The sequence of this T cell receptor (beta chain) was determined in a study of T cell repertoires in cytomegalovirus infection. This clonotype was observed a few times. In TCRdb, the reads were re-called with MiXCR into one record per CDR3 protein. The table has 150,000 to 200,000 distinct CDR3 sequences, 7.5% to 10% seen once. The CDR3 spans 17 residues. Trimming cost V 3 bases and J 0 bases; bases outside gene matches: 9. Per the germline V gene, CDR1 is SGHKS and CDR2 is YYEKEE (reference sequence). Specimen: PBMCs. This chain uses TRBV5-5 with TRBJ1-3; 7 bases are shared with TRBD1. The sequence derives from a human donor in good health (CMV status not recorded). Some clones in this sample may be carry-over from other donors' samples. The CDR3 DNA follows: TGTGCCAGCAGCTCGGGCCGGGACAGCCTCTCTGGAAACACCATATATTTT. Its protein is CASSSGRDSLSGNTIYF.